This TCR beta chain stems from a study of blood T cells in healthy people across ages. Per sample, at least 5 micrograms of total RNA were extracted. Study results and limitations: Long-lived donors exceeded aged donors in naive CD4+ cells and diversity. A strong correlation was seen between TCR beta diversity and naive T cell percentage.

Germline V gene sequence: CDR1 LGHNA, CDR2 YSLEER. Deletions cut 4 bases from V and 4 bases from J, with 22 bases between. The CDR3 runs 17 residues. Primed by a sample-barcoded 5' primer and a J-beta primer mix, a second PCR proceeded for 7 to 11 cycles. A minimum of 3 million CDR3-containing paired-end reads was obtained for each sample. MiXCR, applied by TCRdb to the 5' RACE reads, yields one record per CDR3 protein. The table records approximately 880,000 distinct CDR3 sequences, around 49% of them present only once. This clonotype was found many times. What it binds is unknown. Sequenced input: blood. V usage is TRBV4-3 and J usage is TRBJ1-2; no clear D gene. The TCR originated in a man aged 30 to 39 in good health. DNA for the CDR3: TGCGCCAGCAGCCCAGACGAAATGAGGGCCGCTACCTATGGCTACACCTTC. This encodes CASSPDEMRAATYGYTF.